The 21 T cell receptor beta chains below all came from one sample that was sequenced in a study of graft-versus-host responses after intestinal transplantation (dated by TCRdb to the early 2020s). These receptors have no known antigen. Taken with the paper, the label for time point translates to: cells obtained before transplantation from donor or recipient. Libraries were made using the immunoSEQ multiplex PCR assay. TCRdb provides this immuneACCESS table in a form limited to in-frame rearrangements. Some clones are lacking; in checked studies, under half of them reflect an unresolved V gene, and why the rest are absent is not known. The sample contains about 86,000 clones, around 90% of them found a single time. The ten largest make up around 0.3% of the sample. This specimen was unstimulated CD4+ T cells sorted from spleen or lymph node cells, taken before transplant. The source of these receptors is a human donor who was the organ donor for an intestinal transplant.

This clone was observed once. V is TRBV10-3 and J is TRBJ1-5; no clear D gene. V was cut by 11 bases and J by 3 bases, with 14 bases left in between. CDR1 ENHRY and CDR2 SYGVKD come from the germline V gene. The CDR3 loop spans 13 amino acids. This CDR3 is CAGSPEVNQPQHF. CDR3 in DNA: TGTGCCGGGAGTCCCGAGGTCAATCAGCCCCAGCATTTT.

The J gene is TRBJ2-3, the V gene TRBV7-3; D might be TRBD2 (5 bases). The V end was cut by 3 bases, the J end by 14 bases, with 12 bases between. Per germline, CDR1 SGHTA and CDR2 FQGTGA. The CDR3 sequence is 11 residues long. This chain's CDR3 is CASSFRTLGYF. DNA for the CDR3: TGTGCCAGCAGCTTTCGGACTCTGGGGTATTTT.

This sequence joins TRBV19 and TRBJ1-6, with 11 positions matching TRBD1. The CDR3 length is 15 residues. Losses at the gene ends were 5 bases for V and 9 bases for J; bases not matched to a gene: 6. The germline V gene has CDR1 LNHDA and CDR2 SQIVND (reference sequence). CDR3 amino acids: CASSARTGGRSPLHF. The CDR3 bases are TGTGCCAGTAGTGCCAGGACAGGGGGCCGTTCACCCCTCCACTTT.

This clone has more than one count but fewer than ten. The V gene is TRBV10-3, the J gene TRBJ1-5, with TRBD1 matching 7 bases. V was pared by 2 bases and J by 2 bases, with 6 bases of the junction left unmatched. The CDR3 runs to 16 residues. CDR1 is ENHRY, CDR2 SYGVKD, per germline. CDR3 protein: CAISEGTARGNQPQHF. CDR3 bases: TGTGCCATCAGTGAGGGGACAGCTAGGGGCAATCAGCCCCAGCATTTT.

This rearrangement joins TRBV6-5 to TRBJ2-7; D possibly corresponds to TRBD2 (5 bases). The CDR3 covers 16 residues. Germline V gene lookup returns CDR1 MNHEY and CDR2 SVGAGI. V was pared by 3 bases and J by 2 bases, with 17 bases between. DNA for the CDR3: TGTGCCAGCAGTTATGATTTGGAGCGGAGCACCTACGAGCAGTACTTC. This codes for CASSYDLERSTYEQYF.

The chain recombines TRBV11-2 with TRBJ2-7; tentatively, D is TRBD2 (5 bases). The CDR3 runs to 14 residues. V was clipped by 6 bases and J by 2 bases, with 14 bases between them. In germline, CDR1 is SGHAT, CDR2 FQNNGV. This chain's CDR3 is CASSLSLGAYEQYF. Written as DNA, the CDR3 is TGTGCCAGCAGTTTATCTTTGGGAGCCTACGAGCAGTACTTC. Complete variable domain (other parts from reference TRBV11-2 and TRBJ2-7): EAGVAQSPRYKIIEKRQSVAFWCNPISGHATLYWYQQILGQGPKLLIQFQNNGVVDDSQLPKDRFSAERLKGVDSTLKIQPAKLEDSAVYLCASSLSLGAYEQYFGPGTRLTVT.

This clone was counted once. The chain couples TRBV6-6 to TRBJ2-3; D is possibly TRBD2 (6 bases). This CDR3 is built from 13 residues. Trimming removed 4 bases at V and 4 bases at J, with 9 bases between. From germline, CDR1 is MNHNY and CDR2 SVGAGI (reference sequence). CDR3 sequence reads: CASSSGTPDTQYF. DNA for the CDR3: TGTGCCAGCAGTTCCGGGACTCCAGATACGCAGTATTTT.

The chain uses TRBV5-4 and TRBJ2-7, with TRBD2 as a possible D gene (6 bases). From germline, CDR1 is SGHNT and CDR2 YYREEE (reference sequence). The CDR3 extends over 15 amino acids. Between the trimmed V and J ends, which lost 0 bases and 2 bases, there was a span of 12 bases. CDR3 loop: CASSLEASVPYEQYF. The DNA for the CDR3 is TGTGCCAGCAGCTTGGAGGCTAGCGTTCCCTACGAGCAGTACTTC.

This sequence joins TRBV6-5 and TRBJ1-5, with D maybe TRBD1 (6 bases). This CDR3 is built from 14 residues. The V end was cut by 6 bases, the J end by 0 bases, with 9 bases between. Germline CDR1 is MNHEY and CDR2 is SVGAGI. CDR3 DNA: TGTGCCAGCAGGAGGGACACTAGCAATCAGCCCCAGCATTTT. Amino acid sequence: CASRRDTSNQPQHF.

V gene TRBV19 combines with J gene TRBJ1-2; D perhaps matches TRBD1 (5 bases). Trimming left V 6 bases short and J 4 bases short, with 21 bases between. The CDR3 covers 16 residues. The germline gives CDR1 LNHDA, CDR2 SQIVND (reference sequence). Here the CDR3 reads CASRRQTPGLSYGYTF. The CDR3 DNA sequence: TGTGCCAGTAGGAGGCAAACCCCGGGACTTAGCTATGGCTACACCTTC. The full variable domain, in which reference TRBV19 and TRBJ1-2 provide the parts outside the CDR3, is DGGITQSPKYLFRKEGQNVTLSCEQNLNHDAMYWYRQDPGQGLRLIYYSQIVNDFQKGDIAEGYSVSREKKESFPLTVTSAQKNPTAFYLCASRRQTPGLSYGYTFGSGTRLTVV.

The chain is built from TRBV5-1 and TRBJ2-1; 8 bases are a match to TRBD1. Germline V gene data show CDR1 as SGHRS and CDR2 as YFSETQ. The V and J ends lost 0 bases and 8 bases, in that order; junction bases with no gene match: 1. The CDR3 covers 13 residues. CDR3 region: CASSLETGDEQFF. The CDR3 DNA follows: TGCGCCAGCAGCTTGGAGACAGGGGATGAGCAGTTCTTC.

The rearrangement links TRBV13 to TRBJ2-1; D may be TRBD1 (6 bases). V was trimmed by 10 bases and J by 4 bases, leaving 14 bases between them. The CDR3 spans 13 residues. The germline CDR1 and CDR2 sequences are PRHDT and FYEKMQ (reference sequence). CDR3 amino acids: CATLRGKYNEQFF. The CDR3 DNA reads as TGTGCCACCCTCAGGGGCAAATACAATGAGCAGTTCTTC.

The chain is built from TRBV19 and TRBJ2-3, with D possibly matching TRBD1 (6 bases). CDR1 is LNHDA and CDR2 is SQIVND in the germline V gene (reference sequence). V lost 6 bases, J lost 2 bases, and 21 bases lay in between. The CDR3 spans 17 residues. The CDR3 DNA follows: TGTGCCAGTAGCATCAGACAGGCTGCTACCATCACAGATACGCAGTATTTT. As protein: CASSIRQAATITDTQYF.

V and J are TRBV4-2 and TRBJ2-5; a possible D gene is TRBD2 (6 bases). Germline V gives CDR1 LGHNA, CDR2 YNFKEQ. The CDR3 consists of 17 residues. Trimming took off 0 bases at V and 10 bases at J, with 24 bases between the two ends. The CDR3 nucleotides are TGTGCCAGCAGCCAAGATACGGGCGGGACGATGACAAGAGACCAGTACTTC. It encodes CASSQDTGGTMTRDQYF.

This rearrangement joins TRBV21-1 to TRBJ2-7; TRBD2, the table's D call, lacks a check against the DNA. TRBV21-1 corresponds to a pseudogene. The CDR3 runs to 14 residues. The CDR3 reads CASSNSTTRDEQYF. CDR3 nucleotide sequence: TGTGCCAGCAGCAACAGCACCACCCGGGACGAGCAGTACTTC.

This clone was detected a few times. CDR3 DNA: TGTGCCTGGAGTGTAGGGGCGGGAGGTGGGGCCACTGAAGCTTTCTTT. Encoded protein: CAWSVGAGGGATEAFF. The chain joins TRBV30 to TRBJ1-1; D possibly corresponds to TRBD1 (5 bases). This CDR3 region has 16 residues. Germline V gene sequence: CDR1 GTSNPN, CDR2 SVGIG (reference sequence). V dropped 0 bases and J dropped 4 bases, with 18 bases sitting between them.

Turning to this clone: The junction departs from the called germline gene at one end, perhaps through a read error. The chain combines TRBV7-8 with TRBJ1-1, with 11 bases matching TRBD1. The germline V gene encodes CDR1 SGHVS and CDR2 FQNEAQ. This CDR3 region has 15 residues. CDR3 nucleotides: TGTGCCAGTAGCTACCAAAGGACCGGGACAGGGGGAGCTTTCTTT. Protein: CASSYQRTGTGGAFF.

This chain uses TRBV7-9 with TRBJ1-1, with D tentatively TRBD1 (6 bases). The CDR3 is made up of 13 amino acids. The V gene lost 0 bases and the J gene lost 11 bases, with 13 bases spanning the gap. Germline loops: CDR1 SEHNR, CDR2 FQNEAQ (reference sequence). The CDR3 DNA sequence: TGTGCCAGCAGCTTAGCGGGACAAGCCATGGCTTTCTTT. It yields the protein CASSLAGQAMAFF.

This clone appeared once. The J gene is TRBJ1-2, the V gene TRBV6-5; D gene unclear. This CDR3 contains 13 residues. CDR1 and CDR2 (germline): MNHEY, SVGAGI. Trimming stripped 6 bases from V and 2 bases from J, with 10 bases between. The CDR3 region has the DNA TGTGCCAGCAGCACGCCGAGGAACTATGGCTACACCTTC. Protein: CASSTPRNYGYTF.

Note on this clone: This same CDR3 is encoded by further DNA sequences in the sample. The gene calls are TRBV5-1 and TRBJ2-1, with TRBD2 matching 7 bases. The CDR3 runs 15 residues. Germline CDR1 and CDR2: SGHRS and YFSETQ. The J segment lost 4 bases and the V segment lost 2 bases, leaving 6 bases of the junction unmatched. The CDR3 protein is CASSLGGGGYNEQFF. In DNA, the CDR3 is TGCGCCAGCAGCTTAGGTGGCGGGGGATACAATGAGCAGTTCTTC.

The rearrangement joins TRBV6-1 to TRBJ1-5; tentatively, D is TRBD1 (5 bases). The CDR3 sequence is 14 residues long. V was clipped by 3 bases and J by 7 bases, with 13 bases between them. CDR1 MNHNS and CDR2 SASEGT come from the germline V gene. As DNA, the CDR3 is TGTGCCAGCAGTGACTCGGGGGGAGGACAGCCCCAGCATTTT. Its translation: CASSDSGGGQPQHF.